The present entry profiles one T cell receptor beta chain with its context. The specificity of this receptor is unknown. One base away there is no much larger clone; base qualities are not given. To prepare the library, the immunoSEQ multiplex PCR assay was applied. TCRdb took over this immuneACCESS table, retaining in-frame rearrangements with V and J assigned. Such tables are incomplete; in checked studies, under half of the missing clones stem from an unresolved V gene, and the remainder is unexplained. Recorded for this sample are tens of thousands of clones; approximately 90% of them occurred a single time. The ten largest clones add up to roughly 3% of the sample. These data are taken from a study of T cell changes during pregnancy in multiple sclerosis (dated by TCRdb to the late 2010s). Study-level background: Changes in the T cell repertoire over the course of pregnancy were examined in this study in women with multiple sclerosis.

From the germline V gene (reference sequence), CDR1 is LNHDA and CDR2 is SQIVND. The CDR3 runs 15 amino acids, cysteine and phenylalanine included. Solely the CDR3 DNA is kept, with 45 bases framed from the first base. V is pruned by 4 bases and J by 2 bases, leaving 5 bases of the junction without a gene match. The specimen was CD4+ T cells from peripheral blood mononuclear cells, collected in the first trimester of pregnancy. The chain is encoded by TRBV19 joined to TRBJ2-7, and 10 junctional nucleotides match TRBD2. The clonotype comes from a female donor in good health, enrolled as a control in a pregnancy study. This receptor has the CDR3 CASSTRGTSAYEQYF. The DNA is as follows: TGTGCCAGTAGTACCCGTGGGACTAGCGCCTACGAGCAGTACTTC.